This TCR beta chain was sequenced for a study of glioma-infiltrating T cells after dendritic cell vaccination (dated by TCRdb to 2016 to 2017). Broadly, across the study: A cohort of roughly 15 glioblastoma patients from Phase I and II dendritic cell vaccination trials was included, of whom 9 were newly diagnosed and 6 had recurrent disease. Survival after dendritic cell vaccination was correlated with TCR sequencing metrics, such as TIL content and the overlap between tumor and blood repertoires. Autologous tumor lysate-pulsed dendritic cell vaccination was administered to the patients between about 2002 and 2013. The vaccine was prepared from monocyte-derived dendritic cells that were cultured for more than six days with IL-4 and GM-CSF and then pulsed overnight with autologous tumor lysate. In glioblastoma patients vaccinated with dendritic cells, deep sequencing of TCR beta CDR3 regions served to measure the amount of tumor-infiltrating lymphocytes and to compare repertoires between tumor and blood. Each patient was given three intradermal dendritic cell vaccine injections, spaced two weeks apart, in the arm below the axilla. On the study overall, not on this receptor specifically: After dendritic cell vaccination, a higher estimated pretreatment TIL content predicted longer time to progression and longer overall survival. The cohort was small and heterogeneous, and full blood and tumor sets were available for few patients, with initial-recurrent tumor pairs available for even fewer patients. No direct relationship between TCR clonality and survival was found, suggesting that a diverse polyclonal response may matter. The three-group TCR overlap response model was characterized as speculative, and prospective validation of the model was stated to be required.

CDR1 is given as SGHRS and CDR2 as YFSETQ, both from the germline V gene. Spanning cysteine to phenylalanine, the CDR3 consists of 13 amino acids. Of the read, only the CDR3 DNA is kept; its 39 bases are in frame from base 1. V trim: 4 bases; J trim: 4 bases; unmatched bases: 2. This clone has just one count. This receptor's antigen is unknown. Nothing much larger sits one base from this clone, and base qualities are not available. Patients were selected for having adequate residual fresh-frozen tumor tissue and more than two years of available survival data. Although molecular status otherwise differed among the glioblastoma patients, no patient had an isocitrate dehydrogenase mutation. PBMC were collected before vaccination, two weeks after the third vaccination, and at tumor progression if progression occurred. Genomic DNA was extracted with the Qiagen DNeasy Blood extraction Kit. TCRB CDR3 regions were amplified from roughly 1.8 ug genomic DNA, or all available DNA if less, using the immunoSEQ assay. The multiplex PCR relied on 60 forward primers for TCR V beta segments and 13 reverse primers for J beta segments. To estimate the number of reads per starting template, synthetic control templates were added to each sample at limiting dilution. The Illumina HiSeq System generated sequencing reads of 87 bp. The study's processing was this. PCR and sequencing errors were removed by merging closely related sequences with a nearest neighbor algorithm. TCR overlap was measured as the percentage of unique tumor TCR beta sequences that were also present in the peripheral blood of the same patient. The source is immuneACCESS, and TCRdb retained only in-frame sequences with V and J called. Part of the clones is not carried over; for the studies checked, unresolved V genes explain less than half of this, and the remainder is unexplained. Clone size and the V and J calls come from that table; the DNA yielded D and trimming. This sample holds around 72,000 clones; about 76% were observed only once. Roughly 7.7% of the sample is taken by the ten largest.

The chain was built from TRBV5-1 and TRBJ2-7; TRBD1 aligns with 10 central bases. This clonotype originated in a human donor with glioblastoma. This specimen consisted of blood, obtained before dendritic cell vaccination. The CDR3 here reads CASSPDRGYEQYF. The sequence in DNA is TGCGCCAGCAGCCCGGACAGGGGGTACGAGCAGTACTTC. The entire variable domain, with the stretches around the CDR3 drawn from the reference TRBV5-1 and TRBJ2-7 proteins, is KAGVTQTPRYLIKTRGQQVTLSCSPISGHRSVSWYQQTPGQGLQFLFEYFSETQRNKGNFPGRFSGRQFSNSRSEMNVSTLELGDSALYLCASSPDRGYEQYFGPGTRLTVT.